Listed here are 9 T cell receptor beta chains from one sample, sequenced in a study of OX40 agonist ivuxolimab in advanced cancers. Sequencing used immunoSEQ multiplex PCR; TCRdb keeps in-frame clones, though not all of them. Found here are tens of thousands of clones, roughly 89% of them singletons; the top ten hold 1.1%. The specimen comprised CD4+ or CD8+ T cells sorted from blood, sampled in a trial of the OX40 agonist ivuxolimab. These receptors originate from an adult with an advanced solid tumor such as melanoma, head and neck, liver or kidney cancer.

V usage is TRBV29-1 and J usage is TRBJ2-7, with 9 bases identical to TRBD1. Germline V gene sequence: CDR1 SQVTM, CDR2 ANQGSEA. With 7 bases clipped from V and 5 bases from J, the junction kept 3 bases outside the gene matches. The CDR3 extends over 11 amino acids. CDR3 nucleotide sequence: TGCAGCGGGGGACAGGGAGACGAGCAGTACTTC. Encoded protein: CSGGQGDEQYF.

This chain links TRBV20-1 with TRBJ1-1, with TRBD1 as a possible D gene (5 bases). CDR3 length: 11 amino acids. V was shortened by 6 bases and J by 5 bases, with 10 bases between the two germline ends. CDR1 and CDR2 (germline): DFQATT, SNEGSKA (reference sequence). The CDR3 DNA reads as TGCAGTGCGAAGACAGATACTGAAGCTTTCTTT. It yields the protein CSAKTDTEAFF.

The chain recombines TRBV7-2 with TRBJ1-2, with TRBD1 matching 9 bases. J gave up 2 bases and V 8 bases, and 9 bases lay outside the gene matches. This CDR3 comprises 15 residues. Germline V lookup: CDR1 SGHTA, CDR2 FQGNSA. CDR3 in amino acids: CASAPGDRANYGYTF. CDR3 bases: TGTGCCAGCGCACCCGGGGACAGGGCGAACTATGGCTACACCTTC.

This chain links TRBV4-1 with TRBJ2-1; a weak D match, TRBD2 (5 bases). The CDR3 runs 17 residues. V was clipped by 6 bases and J by 0 bases, with 18 bases between them. From germline, CDR1 is MGHRA and CDR2 YSYEKL. CDR3 in DNA: TGCGCCAGCAGTCCTCGCGTAGCAGGACTCTCCTACAATGAGCAGTTCTTC. Protein sequence: CASSPRVAGLSYNEQFF.

This chain connects TRBV5-5 to TRBJ2-3, with 13 bases lining up with TRBD2. There are 16 residues in the CDR3. The V gene end was trimmed by 2 bases and the J gene end by 5 bases; junction bases not matched to a gene: 5. The germline CDR1 and CDR2 sequences are SGHKS and YYEKEE (reference sequence). CDR3 in DNA: TGTGCCAGCAGCTTACTAGCGGGGGGGCCAGAAGATACGCAGTATTTT. Translating gives CASSLLAGGPEDTQYF.

The chain uses TRBV11-2 and TRBJ2-5, with TRBD2 as a possible D gene (6 bases). Germline loops: CDR1 SGHAT, CDR2 FQNNGV. V lost 5 bases and J lost 5, with 12 bases in between. The CDR3 is 13 residues long. CDR3 sequence: CASSRGSGETQYF. For the CDR3, the DNA is TGTGCCAGCAGCCGGGGGTCGGGGGAGACCCAGTACTTC.

The rearrangement links TRBV7-2 to TRBJ2-5; D call uncertain. CDR3 length: 15 amino acids. CDR1 and CDR2 (germline): SGHTA, FQGNSA. V was pared by 5 bases and J by 1 base, with 14 bases between. For the CDR3, the DNA is TGTGCCAGCAGCACCAAGGCCGGGCGCCAAGAGACCCAGTACTTC. This translates into CASSTKAGRQETQYF.

The rearrangement joins TRBV5-4 to TRBJ2-7, with a weak D call TRBD1 (6 bases). CDR1 is SGHNT and CDR2 is YYREEE in the germline V gene (reference sequence). The CDR3 is made up of 14 amino acids. Trimming removed 4 bases at V and 1 base at J, with 12 bases between. CDR3 nucleotide sequence: TGTGCCAGCAGCCCACAGGGTCGGTCCTACGAGCAGTACTTC. Encoded protein: CASSPQGRSYEQYF. Complete variable domain (other parts from reference TRBV5-4 and TRBJ2-7): ETGVTQSPTHLIKTRGQQVTLRCSSQSGHNTVSWYQQALGQGPQFIFQYYREEENGRGNFPPRFSGLQFPNYSSELNVNALELDDSALYLCASSPQGRSYEQYFGPGTRLTVT.

The chain recombines TRBV18 with TRBJ2-7; 9 bases agree with TRBD1. Germline V CDR1 and CDR2: KGHSH, LQKENI. V shed 3 bases, J shed 1 base, and the junction held 4 bases outside the gene matches. This CDR3 comprises 15 residues. The CDR3 DNA reads TGTGCCAGCTCACCGGGACAGGGTTCTTCCTACGAGCAGTACTTC. It is translated as CASSPGQGSSYEQYF. Looking up the rest from reference TRBV18 and TRBJ2-7 gives the full variable domain: NAGVMQNPRHLVRRRGQEARLRCSPMKGHSHVYWYRQLPEEGLKFMVYLQKENIIDESGMPKERFSAEFPKEGPSILRIQQVVRGDSAAYFCASSPGQGSSYEQYFGPGTRLTVT.